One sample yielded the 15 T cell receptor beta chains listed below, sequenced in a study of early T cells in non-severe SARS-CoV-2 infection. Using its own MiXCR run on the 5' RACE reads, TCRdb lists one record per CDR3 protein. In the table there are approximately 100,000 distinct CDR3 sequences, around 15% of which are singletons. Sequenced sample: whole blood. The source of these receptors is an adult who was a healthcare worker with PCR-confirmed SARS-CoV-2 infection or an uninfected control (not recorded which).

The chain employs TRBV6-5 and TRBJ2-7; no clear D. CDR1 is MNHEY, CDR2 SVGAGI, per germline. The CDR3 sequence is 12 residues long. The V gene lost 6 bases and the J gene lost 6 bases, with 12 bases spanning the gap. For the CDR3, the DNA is TGTGCCAGCAGCTTTTCGAATTTCGAGCAGTACTTC. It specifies CASSFSNFEQYF.

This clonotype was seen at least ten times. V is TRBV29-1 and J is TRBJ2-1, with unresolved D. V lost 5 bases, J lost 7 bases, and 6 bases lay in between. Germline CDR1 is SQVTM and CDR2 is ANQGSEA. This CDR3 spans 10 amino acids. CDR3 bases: TGCAGCGTTTTCACGAATGAGCAGTTCTTC. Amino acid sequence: CSVFTNEQFF.

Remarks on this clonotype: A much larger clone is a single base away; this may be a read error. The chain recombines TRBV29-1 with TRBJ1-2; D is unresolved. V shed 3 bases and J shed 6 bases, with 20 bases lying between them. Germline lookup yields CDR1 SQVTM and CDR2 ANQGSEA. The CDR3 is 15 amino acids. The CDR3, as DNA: TGCAGCGTTGATCGGACCTTTGGTGCAGCTGATGGCTACACCTTC. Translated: CSVDRTFGAADGYTF.

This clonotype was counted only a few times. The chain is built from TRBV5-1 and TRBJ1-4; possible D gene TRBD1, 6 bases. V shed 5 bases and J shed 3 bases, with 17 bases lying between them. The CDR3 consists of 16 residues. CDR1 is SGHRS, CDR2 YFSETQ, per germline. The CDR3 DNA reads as TGCGCCAGCAGGATAGGGGGGGCCGGGGCTAATGAAAAACTGTTTTTT. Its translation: CASRIGGAGANEKLFF.

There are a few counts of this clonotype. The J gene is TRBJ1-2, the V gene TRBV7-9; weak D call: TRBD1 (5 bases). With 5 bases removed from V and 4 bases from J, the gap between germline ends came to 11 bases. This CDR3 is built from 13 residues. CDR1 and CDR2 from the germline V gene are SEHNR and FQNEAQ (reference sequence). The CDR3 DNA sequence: TGTGCCAGCAGCCAGGGACCGCGCTATGGCTACACCTTC. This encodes CASSQGPRYGYTF.

The CDR3 region has the DNA TGTGCCACTCTCAGGCCGAACACTGAAGCTTTCTTT. Protein product: CATLRPNTEAFF. This rearrangement joins TRBV6-5 to TRBJ1-1; D unresolved. Germline V gene lookup returns CDR1 MNHEY and CDR2 SVGAGI. Trimming stripped 10 bases from V and 1 base from J, with 10 bases between. This CDR3 has 12 residues.

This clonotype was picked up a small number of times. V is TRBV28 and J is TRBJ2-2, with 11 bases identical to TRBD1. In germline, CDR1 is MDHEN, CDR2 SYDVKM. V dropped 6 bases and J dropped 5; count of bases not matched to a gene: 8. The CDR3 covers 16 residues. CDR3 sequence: CASSRSGQGATGELFF. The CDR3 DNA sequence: TGTGCCAGCAGCCGCAGCGGACAGGGGGCGACCGGGGAGCTGTTTTTT. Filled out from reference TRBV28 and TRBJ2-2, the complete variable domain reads DVKVTQSSRYLVKRTGEKVFLECVQDMDHENMFWYRQDPGLGLRLIYFSYDVKMKEKGDIPEGYSVSREKKERFSLILESASTNQTSMYLCASSRSGQGATGELFFGEGSRLTVL.

CDR3 in amino acids: CASSSRDDRGNTEAFF. Written as DNA, the CDR3 is TGCGCCAGCAGCTCCCGGGATGACAGGGGAAACACTGAAGCTTTCTTT. The chain is built from TRBV5-1 and TRBJ1-1; TRBD1 aligns across 8 bases. Germline V gene lookup returns CDR1 SGHRS and CDR2 YFSETQ. The CDR3 consists of 16 residues. V lost 3 bases and J lost 2; bases outside the gene matches: 9.

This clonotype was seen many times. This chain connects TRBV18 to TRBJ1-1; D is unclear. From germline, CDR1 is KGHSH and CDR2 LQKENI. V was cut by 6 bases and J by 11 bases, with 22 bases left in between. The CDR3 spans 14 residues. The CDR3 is CASSPYPVSGDAFF. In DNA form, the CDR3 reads TGTGCCAGCTCCCCTTACCCGGTTTCAGGAGACGCTTTCTTT.

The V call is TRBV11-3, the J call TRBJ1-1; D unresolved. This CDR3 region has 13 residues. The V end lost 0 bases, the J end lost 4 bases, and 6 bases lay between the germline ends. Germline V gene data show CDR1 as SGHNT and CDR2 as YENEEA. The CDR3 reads CASSLEAGTEAFF. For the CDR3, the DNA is TGTGCCAGCAGCTTAGAGGCGGGCACTGAAGCTTTCTTT.

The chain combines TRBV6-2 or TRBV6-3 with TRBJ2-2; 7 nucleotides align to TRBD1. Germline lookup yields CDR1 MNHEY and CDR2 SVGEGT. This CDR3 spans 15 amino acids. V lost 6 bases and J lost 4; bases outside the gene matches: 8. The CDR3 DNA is TGTGCCAGCAGCAACAGGGGCCCGTCCACCGGGGAGCTGTTTTTT. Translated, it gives CASSNRGPSTGELFF.

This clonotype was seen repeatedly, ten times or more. CDR3 protein: CASSPMSHEQYF. The CDR3 nucleotides read TGTGCCAGCAGCCCTATGTCCCACGAGCAGTACTTC. This chain connects TRBV5-8 to TRBJ2-7; D ambiguous. The germline V gene encodes CDR1 SGHTS and CDR2 YDEGEE. The CDR3 runs to 12 residues. V lost 4 bases and J lost 5, with 10 bases in between.

The CDR3 DNA follows: TGTGCCAGCAGCGTAGCAGGGGCGCAAAAAGCTTTCTTT. Its translation is CASSVAGAQKAFF. The chain joins TRBV9 to TRBJ1-1; D is perhaps TRBD1 (6 bases). V lost 0 bases and J 9 bases, leaving 12 bases between the germline ends. CDR3 length: 13 residues. Germline assignment: CDR1 SGDLS and CDR2 YYNGEE.

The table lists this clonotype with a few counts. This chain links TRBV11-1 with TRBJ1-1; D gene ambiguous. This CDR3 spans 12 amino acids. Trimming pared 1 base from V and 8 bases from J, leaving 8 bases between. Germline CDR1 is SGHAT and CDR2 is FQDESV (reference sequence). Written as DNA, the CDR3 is TGTGCCAGCAGCTTAGGACGACCGGAAGCTTTCTTT. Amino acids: CASSLGRPEAFF.

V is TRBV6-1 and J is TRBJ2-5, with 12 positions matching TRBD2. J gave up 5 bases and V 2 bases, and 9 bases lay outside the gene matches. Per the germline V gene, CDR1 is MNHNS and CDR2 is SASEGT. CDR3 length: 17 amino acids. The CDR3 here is CASSERLAGVIRETQYF. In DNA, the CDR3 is TGTGCCAGCAGTGAAAGACTAGCGGGGGTCATAAGGGAGACCCAGTACTTC.